The next 21 T cell receptor beta chains were all read from a single sample in a study of blood T cell repertoires in COVID-19. The table came from immunoSEQ multiplex PCR; TCRdb's copy has only in-frame clones and leaves some out. The data contain 250,000 to 300,000 clones, about 87% of them singletons. The sample was peripheral blood. Source of these receptors: a woman in her fifties or sixties with COVID-19, enrolled during active disease.

V usage is TRBV4-1 and J usage is TRBJ2-1; no definite D call. Trimming left V 0 bases short and J 3 bases short, with 12 bases between. The CDR3 is made up of 16 amino acids. The V gene's germline CDR1 is MGHRA and CDR2 YSYEKL. The CDR3 bases are TGCGCCAGCAGCCAAGACTCCTCCGTATTCTACAATGAGCAGTTCTTC. This encodes CASSQDSSVFYNEQFF.

The chain combines TRBV7-2 with TRBJ1-2; D not resolved. Trimming removed 0 bases from V and 1 base from J, with 6 bases in between. From germline, CDR1 is SGHTA and CDR2 FQGNSA. This CDR3 spans 14 amino acids. Here the CDR3 reads CASSLAPGNYGYTF. In DNA form, the CDR3 reads TGTGCCAGCAGCTTAGCGCCGGGTAACTATGGCTACACCTTC.

This clone was seen a few times. Germline is not matched at one junction end, which may reflect a read error. This chain joins TRBV4-2 and TRBJ1-6; the D gene is possibly TRBD1 (5 bases). CDR1 is LGHNA, CDR2 YNFKEQ, per germline. The length of the CDR3 is 16 residues. In DNA form, the CDR3 reads TGTGCCAGCACCCAAATAGACAGCTCCTATAATTCACCCCTCCACTTT. It translates to CASTQIDSSYNSPLHF.

J is TRBJ2-5 and V is TRBV3-1 (or the pseudogene TRBV3-2); TRBD2 is a possible D gene (5 bases). The germline gives CDR1 LGHDT, CDR2 YNNKEL (reference sequence). CDR3 length: 16 residues. The V end lost 1 base, the J end lost 2 bases, and 14 bases lay between the germline ends. In DNA, the CDR3 is TGTGCCAGCAGCCAAGCCGGGGTCATTGGACAAGAGACCCAGTACTTC. This translates into CASSQAGVIGQETQYF.

The CDR3 sequence is CSVVRGEGQPQHF. The CDR3 region has the DNA TGCAGCGTTGTAAGGGGGGAGGGTCAGCCCCAGCATTTT. The chain employs TRBV29-1 and TRBJ1-5; D is perhaps TRBD1 (6 bases). CDR3 length equals 13 residues. Germline values: CDR1 SQVTM, CDR2 ANQGSEA. Trimming pared 4 bases from V and 6 bases from J, leaving 13 bases between.

The chain is built from TRBV6-4 and TRBJ2-1; TRBD2 might be the D (6 bases). The CDR3 has 14 residues. V shed 4 bases and J shed 3 bases, with 10 bases lying between them. Per the germline V gene, CDR1 is MRHNA and CDR2 is SNTAGT. The CDR3 DNA sequence: TGTGCCAGCAGTGGTATCGGGAGCTACAATGAGCAGTTCTTC. It translates to CASSGIGSYNEQFF.

The chain recombines TRBV30 with TRBJ2-1; 9 bases map to TRBD2. J lost 0 bases, V lost 0 bases, and 3 bases had no gene match. In germline, CDR1 is GTSNPN, CDR2 SVGIG (reference sequence). CDR3 length equals 16 residues. In DNA, the CDR3 is TGTGCCTGGAGTGTAGCGGGAGGCCTCTCCTACAATGAGCAGTTCTTC. It is translated as CAWSVAGGLSYNEQFF.

J is TRBJ2-5 and V is TRBV27, with D possibly TRBD1 on 6 matching bases. Germline V gene lookup returns CDR1 MNHEY and CDR2 SMNVEV (reference sequence). Trimming cost V 3 bases and J 5 bases, with 13 bases left between them. The CDR3 consists of 14 residues. The CDR3 loop is CASSFTGLGETQYF. In nucleotides, the CDR3 is TGTGCCAGCAGTTTTACAGGGCTGGGGGAGACCCAGTACTTC.

V is TRBV29-1 and J is TRBJ1-1; D gene uncertain. V lost 7 bases to trimming and J lost 0 bases, with 9 bases between them. Germline CDR1 and CDR2: SQVTM and ANQGSEA. The CDR3 is made up of 12 amino acids. CDR3: CSALEVNTEAFF. The CDR3 nucleotides read TGCAGCGCCCTCGAGGTGAACACTGAAGCTTTCTTT.

V is TRBV4-2 and J is TRBJ2-5, with 7 nucleotides matching TRBD2. The CDR3 consists of 16 residues. V shed 0 bases, J shed 5 bases, and the junction held 9 bases outside the gene matches. Germline-derived CDR1 and CDR2 are LGHNA and YNFKEQ. Here the CDR3 DNA reads TGTGCCAGCAGCCAAGATGGGGCGGGAGCCTTGGAGACCCAGTACTTC. Its protein is CASSQDGAGALETQYF.

The genes are TRBV15 and TRBJ2-7; a weak D match, TRBD2 (6 bases). The CDR3 contains 15 residues. In germline, CDR1 is LNHNV, CDR2 YYDKDF (reference sequence). Deletions cut 3 bases from V and 3 bases from J, with 15 bases between. The CDR3, as DNA: TGTGCCACCAGCAGTTTCCCGGGAGTCCACTACGAGCAGTACTTC. The encoded protein is CATSSFPGVHYEQYF.

The rearrangement joins TRBV24-1 to TRBJ2-7; a possible D gene is TRBD1 (5 bases). Trimming cost V 3 bases and J 4 bases, with 15 bases left between them. The germline gives CDR1 KGHDR, CDR2 SFDVKD. There are 15 residues in the CDR3. For the CDR3, the DNA is TGTGCCACCAGTGATCCACAGGATCGGGTTTACGAGCAGTACTTC. It specifies CATSDPQDRVYEQYF.

V is TRBV11-2 and J is TRBJ1-5, with a weak D call TRBD1 (6 bases). The length of the CDR3 is 13 residues. Trimming removed 6 bases from V and 3 bases from J, with 9 bases in between. Per the germline V gene, CDR1 is SGHAT and CDR2 is FQNNGV. This chain's CDR3 is CASRGGDNQPQHF. CDR3 sequence (DNA): TGTGCCAGCAGAGGGGGGGACAATCAGCCCCAGCATTTT. Variable domain in full (rest from reference TRBV11-2 and TRBJ1-5): EAGVAQSPRYKIIEKRQSVAFWCNPISGHATLYWYQQILGQGPKLLIQFQNNGVVDDSQLPKDRFSAERLKGVDSTLKIQPAKLEDSAVYLCASRGGDNQPQHFGDGTRLSIL.

This clone was seen just once. V is TRBV3-1 (or the pseudogene TRBV3-2) and J is TRBJ1-2, with TRBD1 matching 7 bases. CDR3 length equals 14 residues. The V gene end was trimmed by 4 bases and the J gene end by 2 bases; junction bases not matched to a gene: 4. Germline V gene data show CDR1 as LGHDT and CDR2 as YNNKEL (reference sequence). In DNA form, the CDR3 reads TGTGCCAGCAGCCGGCTGGGACAGAACTATGGCTACACCTTC. Translation gives CASSRLGQNYGYTF.

The gene calls are TRBV2 and TRBJ2-7; 8 bases align to TRBD1. The CDR3 is 13 residues long. With V trimmed by 5 bases and J by 5 bases, 5 bases remained unmatched. CDR1 is SNHLY, CDR2 FYNNEI, per germline. The CDR3 region has the DNA TGTGCCAGCAGTCGGGACAGGCTGAACGAGCAGTACTTC. Translation gives CASSRDRLNEQYF.

The genes are TRBV11-2 and TRBJ1-1; no clear D. Germline CDR1 reads SGHAT; CDR2 reads FQNNGV. CDR3 size: 11 residues. Trimming took 5 bases from V and 7 from J, leaving 8 bases between them. The chain's CDR3 is CASSTYYEAFF. CDR3 bases: TGTGCCAGCAGCACCTACTATGAAGCTTTCTTT.

V usage is TRBV29-1 and J usage is TRBJ2-5; TRBD1 aligns across 8 bases. The CDR3 runs 12 residues. Germline loops: CDR1 SQVTM, CDR2 ANQGSEA. The V and J ends lost 6 bases and 3 bases, in that order; junction bases with no gene match: 3. CDR3 in DNA: TGCAGCGTGAAGACAGGGGAAGAGACCCAGTACTTC. Translated: CSVKTGEETQYF.

V is TRBV15 and J is TRBJ1-5; D not resolved. V dropped 1 base and J dropped 0 bases, with 7 bases sitting between them. CDR1 is LNHNV, CDR2 YYDKDF, per germline (reference sequence). CDR3 size: 15 residues. CDR3 sequence: CATSRGRNSNQPQHF. CDR3 DNA: TGTGCCACCAGCAGAGGCAGGAATAGCAATCAGCCCCAGCATTTT.

V usage is TRBV9 and J usage is TRBJ2-1; 11 nucleotides line up with TRBD1. Germline V gene sequence: CDR1 SGDLS, CDR2 YYNGEE. The CDR3 loop spans 18 amino acids. Trimming at V came to 0 bases and at J to 1 base, leaving 6 bases not matched to a gene. In DNA form, the CDR3 reads TGTGCCAGCAGCGTAGGGACAGGGGGCTCCCAGTCCTACAATGAGCAGTTCTTC. This encodes CASSVGTGGSQSYNEQFF.

The chain joins TRBV7-2 to TRBJ1-1; 9 bases are shared with TRBD1. CDR1 and CDR2 (germline): SGHTA, FQGNSA. The CDR3 loop spans 15 amino acids. The ends lost 1 base at V and 4 bases at J; junction bases unmatched: 4. The CDR3, as DNA: TGTGCCAGCAGCTTAGTCGGACAGGGGTCCACTGAAGCTTTCTTT. This codes for CASSLVGQGSTEAFF.

This chain joins TRBV15 and TRBJ1-3; D is unclear. Germline CDR1 and CDR2: LNHNV and YYDKDF (reference sequence). The CDR3 totals 17 residues. V was clipped by 1 base and J by 0 bases, with 13 bases between them. The CDR3 DNA reads TGTGCCACCAGCAGAGTACAGCAAGGCCTCTCTGGAAACACCATATATTTT. This translates into CATSRVQQGLSGNTIYF. The full variable domain, rest sourced from reference TRBV15 and TRBJ1-3, is DAMVIQNPRYQVTQFGKPVTLSCSQTLNHNVMYWYQQKSSQAPKLLFHYYDKDFNNEADTPDNFQSRRPNTSFCFLDIRSPGLGDTAMYLCATSRVQQGLSGNTIYFGEGSWLTVV.